This T cell receptor beta chain was documented in a study of spatial heterogeneity in lung cancer. Study-wide background: Among detected sequences, beta-chain ones consistently exceeded alpha-chain ones in number.

Study-wide points: Ubiquitous expanded tumor TCRs appeared in blood more at resection than follow-up.

This clonotype turned up a few times. As yet, its antigen is unknown. Time point here: sample taken at primary tumor resection. The input material, whole RNA from tumor, nontumor lung or frozen PBMC, was sequenced unsorted. Samples were donated by 72 untreated early-stage non-small cell lung cancer patients. The CDR3 runs to 13 residues. V lost 2 bases and J lost 11, with 10 bases in between. Per germline, CDR1 MNHEY and CDR2 SMNVEV (reference sequence). TCRdb re-called the 5' RACE reads with MiXCR, one entry per CDR3 protein. The table lists about 82,000 distinct CDR3 sequences, roughly 12% of them singletons.

The chain has TRBV27 and TRBJ2-6; D gene ambiguous. Sequencing was performed on PBMCs, taken at surgery. This receptor was obtained from a male donor with early-stage non-small cell lung cancer. DNA of the CDR3: TGTGCCAGCAGTTTAACCATAATAGACGTCCTGACTTTC. Translating it yields CASSLTIIDVLTF.